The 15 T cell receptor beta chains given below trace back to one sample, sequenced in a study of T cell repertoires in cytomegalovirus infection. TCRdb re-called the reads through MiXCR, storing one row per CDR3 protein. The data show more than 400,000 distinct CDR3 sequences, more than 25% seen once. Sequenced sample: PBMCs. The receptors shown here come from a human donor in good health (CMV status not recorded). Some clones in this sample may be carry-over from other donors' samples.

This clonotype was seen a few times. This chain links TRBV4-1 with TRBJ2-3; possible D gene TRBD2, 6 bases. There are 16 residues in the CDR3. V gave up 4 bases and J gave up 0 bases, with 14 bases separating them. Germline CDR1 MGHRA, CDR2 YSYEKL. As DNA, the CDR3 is TGCGCCAGCAGCCCCGAGTGGGGGACTAGCACAGATACGCAGTATTTT. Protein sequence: CASSPEWGTSTDTQYF.

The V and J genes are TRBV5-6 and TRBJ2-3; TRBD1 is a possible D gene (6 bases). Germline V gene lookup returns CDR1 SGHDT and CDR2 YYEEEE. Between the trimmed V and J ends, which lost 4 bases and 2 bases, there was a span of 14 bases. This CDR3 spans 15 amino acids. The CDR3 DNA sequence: TGTGCCAGCAGCACGGACGCAGGGGACACAGATACGCAGTATTTT. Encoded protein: CASSTDAGDTDTQYF.

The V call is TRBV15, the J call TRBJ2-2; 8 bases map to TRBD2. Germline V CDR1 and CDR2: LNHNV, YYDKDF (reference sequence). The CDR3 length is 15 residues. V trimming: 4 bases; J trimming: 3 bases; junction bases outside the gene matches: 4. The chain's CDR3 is CATSTGGPDTGELFF. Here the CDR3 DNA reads TGTGCCACCAGCACGGGAGGGCCAGACACCGGGGAGCTGTTTTTT.

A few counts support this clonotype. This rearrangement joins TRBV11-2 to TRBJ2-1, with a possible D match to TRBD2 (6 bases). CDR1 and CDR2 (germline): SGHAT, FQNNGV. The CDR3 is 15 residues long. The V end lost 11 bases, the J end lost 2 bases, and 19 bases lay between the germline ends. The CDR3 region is CASNLRDLTYNEQFF. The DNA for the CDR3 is TGTGCCTCTAACCTCCGGGACTTAACCTACAATGAGCAGTTCTTC.

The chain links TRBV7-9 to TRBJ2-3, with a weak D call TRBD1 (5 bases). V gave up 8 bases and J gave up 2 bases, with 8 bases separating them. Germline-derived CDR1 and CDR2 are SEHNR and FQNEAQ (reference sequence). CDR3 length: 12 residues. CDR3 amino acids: CASDRYTDTQYF. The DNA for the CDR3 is TGTGCCAGCGACAGATACACAGATACGCAGTATTTT. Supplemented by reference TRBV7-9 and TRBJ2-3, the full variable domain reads DTGVSQNPRHKITKRGQNVTFRCDPISEHNRLYWYRQTLGQGPEFLTYFQNEAQLEKSRLLSDRFSAERPKGSFSTLEIQRTEQGDSAMYLCASDRYTDTQYFGPGTRLTVL.

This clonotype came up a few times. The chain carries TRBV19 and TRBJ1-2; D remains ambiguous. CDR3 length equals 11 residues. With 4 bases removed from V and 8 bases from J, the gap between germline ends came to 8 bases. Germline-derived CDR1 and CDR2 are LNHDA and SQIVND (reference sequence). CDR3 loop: CASSTTGGYTF. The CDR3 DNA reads TGTGCCAGTAGTACCACGGGAGGCTACACCTTC. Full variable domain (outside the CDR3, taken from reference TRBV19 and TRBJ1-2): DGGITQSPKYLFRKEGQNVTLSCEQNLNHDAMYWYRQDPGQGLRLIYYSQIVNDFQKGDIAEGYSVSREKKESFPLTVTSAQKNPTAFYLCASSTTGGYTFGSGTRLTVV.

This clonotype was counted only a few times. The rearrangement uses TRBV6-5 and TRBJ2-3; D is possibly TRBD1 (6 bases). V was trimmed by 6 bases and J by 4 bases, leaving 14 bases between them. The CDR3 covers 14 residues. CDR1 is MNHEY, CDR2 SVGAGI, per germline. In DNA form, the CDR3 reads TGTGCCAGCAGCCCTGGATGGGGGCCAGATACGCAGTATTTT. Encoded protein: CASSPGWGPDTQYF.

The CDR3 reads CAWSGTGKTQYF. CDR3 coding DNA: TGTGCCTGGAGTGGTACGGGTAAGACCCAGTACTTC. The rearrangement uses TRBV30 and TRBJ2-5; no definite D call. V was trimmed by 1 base and J by 6 bases, leaving 9 bases between them. CDR3 length: 12 residues. Germline CDR1 GTSNPN, CDR2 SVGIG (reference sequence).

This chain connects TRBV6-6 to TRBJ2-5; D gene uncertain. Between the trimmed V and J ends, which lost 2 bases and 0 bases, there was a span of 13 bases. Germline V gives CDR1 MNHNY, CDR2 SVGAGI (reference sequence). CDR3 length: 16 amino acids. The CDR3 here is CASSYILPADQETQYF. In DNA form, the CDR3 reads TGTGCCAGCAGTTACATCCTACCGGCAGACCAAGAGACCCAGTACTTC.

CDR3 protein: CASRIPGQGAGTGELFF. CDR3 nucleotide sequence: TGCGCCAGCAGAATCCCGGGACAGGGGGCTGGCACCGGGGAGCTGTTTTTT. The chain is built from TRBV23-1 and TRBJ2-2; 12 positions match TRBD1. TRBV23-1 is an ORF, and what it does is uncertain. The CDR3 is 17 residues long. V shed 6 bases, J shed 4 bases, and the junction held 9 bases outside the gene matches.

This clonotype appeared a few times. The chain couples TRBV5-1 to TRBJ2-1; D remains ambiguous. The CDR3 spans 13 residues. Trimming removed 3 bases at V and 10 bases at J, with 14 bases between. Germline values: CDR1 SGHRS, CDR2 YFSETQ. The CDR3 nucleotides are TGCGCCAGCAGCTCGGACCCTTACGGGGAGCAGTTCTTC. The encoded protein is CASSSDPYGEQFF. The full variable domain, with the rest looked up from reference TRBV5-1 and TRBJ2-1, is KAGVTQTPRYLIKTRGQQVTLSCSPISGHRSVSWYQQTPGQGLQFLFEYFSETQRNKGNFPGRFSGRQFSNSRSEMNVSTLELGDSALYLCASSSDPYGEQFFGPGTRLTVL.

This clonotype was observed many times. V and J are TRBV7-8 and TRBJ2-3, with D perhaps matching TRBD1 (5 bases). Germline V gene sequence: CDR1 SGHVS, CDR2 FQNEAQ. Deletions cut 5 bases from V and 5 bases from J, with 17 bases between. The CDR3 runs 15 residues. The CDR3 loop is CASSIGHKTGDTQYF. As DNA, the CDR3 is TGTGCCAGCAGCATAGGACACAAAACTGGAGATACGCAGTATTTT.

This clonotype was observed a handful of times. The CDR3: CSVAHQDLPDTQYF. For the CDR3, the DNA is TGCAGCGTAGCCCATCAAGACCTGCCAGATACGCAGTATTTT. The chain combines TRBV29-1 with TRBJ2-3; D is uncertain. This CDR3 comprises 14 residues. Looked up from germline, CDR1 is SQVTM and CDR2 is ANQGSEA. Trimming took off 6 bases at V and 4 bases at J, with 17 bases between the two ends.

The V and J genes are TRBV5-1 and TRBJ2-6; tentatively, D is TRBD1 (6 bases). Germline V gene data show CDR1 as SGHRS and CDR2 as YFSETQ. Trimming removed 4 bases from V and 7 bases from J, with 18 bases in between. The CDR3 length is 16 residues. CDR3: CASSRPGAAPANVLTF. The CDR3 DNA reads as TGCGCCAGCAGCCGCCCAGGGGCGGCACCCGCCAACGTCCTGACTTTC.

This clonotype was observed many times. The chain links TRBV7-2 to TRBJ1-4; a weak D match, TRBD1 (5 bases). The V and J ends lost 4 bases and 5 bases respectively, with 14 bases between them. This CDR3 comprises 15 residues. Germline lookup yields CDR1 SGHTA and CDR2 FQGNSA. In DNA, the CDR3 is TGTGCCAGCAGCTCCGGCCCGACAGAAAATGAAAAACTGTTTTTT. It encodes CASSSGPTENEKLFF. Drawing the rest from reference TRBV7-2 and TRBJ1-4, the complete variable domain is GAGVSQSPSNKVTEKGKDVELRCDPISGHTALYWYRQSLGQGLEFLIYFQGNSAPDKSGLPSDRFSAERTGGSVSTLTIQRTQQEDSAVYLCASSSGPTENEKLFFGSGTQLSVL.